The 6 T cell receptor beta chains reported below all come from one sample, sequenced in a study of early T cells in non-severe SARS-CoV-2 infection. TCRdb processed the 5' RACE reads anew with MiXCR; each CDR3 protein has one entry. Of 75,000 to 90,000 distinct CDR3 sequences listed, more than 12% are singletons. Sequenced sample: whole blood. These receptors were obtained from an adult who was a healthcare worker with PCR-confirmed SARS-CoV-2 infection or an uninfected control (not recorded which).

This clonotype was counted ten times or more. The rearrangement uses TRBV7-9 and TRBJ1-5, with D perhaps matching TRBD1 (5 bases). The CDR3 has 13 amino acids. V lost 3 bases and J lost 7, with 10 bases in between. The germline V gene encodes CDR1 SEHNR and CDR2 FQNEAQ (reference sequence). In DNA form, the CDR3 reads TGTGCCAGCAGCTTTGTAGGGGAACAGCCCCAGCATTTT. The encoded protein is CASSFVGEQPQHF.

The chain carries TRBV28 and TRBJ1-1, with 10 bases lining up with TRBD1. Per the germline V gene, CDR1 is MDHEN and CDR2 is SYDVKM. V trimming: 6 bases; J trimming: 3 bases; junction bases outside the gene matches: 7. The CDR3 length is 15 residues. The CDR3 sequence: CASRAGTGVYTEAFF. The CDR3, as DNA: TGTGCCAGCAGGGCCGGGACAGGGGTATACACTGAAGCTTTCTTT.

This clonotype was seen only a few times. The J gene is TRBJ2-7, the V gene TRBV28; TRBD1 matches 7 bases. CDR1 MDHEN and CDR2 SYDVKM come from the germline V gene. This CDR3 is built from 13 residues. V was clipped by 5 bases and J by 4 bases; unmatched bases: 5. The CDR3, as DNA: TGTGCCAGCAGTCCAGGGGGTGTTTACGAGCAGTACTTC. The encoded protein is CASSPGGVYEQYF. The full variable domain, completed using reference TRBV28 and TRBJ2-7, is DVKVTQSSRYLVKRTGEKVFLECVQDMDHENMFWYRQDPGLGLRLIYFSYDVKMKEKGDIPEGYSVSREKKERFSLILESASTNQTSMYLCASSPGGVYEQYFGPGTRLTVT.

The chain joins TRBV28 to TRBJ2-3, with a possible D match to TRBD2 (6 bases). CDR1 and CDR2 from the germline V gene are MDHEN and SYDVKM. V was pared by 10 bases and J by 7 bases, with 12 bases between. This CDR3 has 11 amino acids. DNA of the CDR3: TGTGCCACGTATGGGGGGAATACGCAGTATTTT. Protein product: CATYGGNTQYF.

This clonotype has a handful of counts. The chain joins TRBV6-6 to TRBJ2-7, with D unclear. Germline assignment: CDR1 MNHNY and CDR2 SVGAGI (reference sequence). The CDR3 has 14 amino acids. V was trimmed by 2 bases and J by 0 bases, leaving 8 bases between them. The CDR3 region is CASSYNQPSYEQYF. CDR3 DNA: TGTGCCAGCAGTTACAACCAGCCCTCCTACGAGCAGTACTTC.

This CDR3 reads CASRFPLDEQYF. In DNA, the CDR3 is TGTGCAAGTCGCTTTCCACTAGACGAGCAGTACTTC. V gene TRBV12-2 combines with J gene TRBJ2-7; the table gives TRBD2 as D, unverified against the DNA. TRBV12-2 is a recognized pseudogene. This CDR3 region has 12 residues.